This T cell receptor gamma chain appears in the sequencing data of a study of Vδ1+ human thymocytes. CDR1 and CDR2 (germline): VENAVY, YDSYNSRV. The CDR3 has 14 residues. The J segment lost 3 bases and the V segment lost 2 bases, leaving 3 bases of the junction unmatched. Study findings and constraints: In the thymus, TRG and TRD repertoires looked highly polyclonal with Gaussian CDR3 lengths.

This clone was observed a handful of times. Antigen specificity is unknown. Sequences come from RNA converted to cDNA by reverse transcription. CDR3 amplicons came from multiplex PCR with pooled V-gene forward and constant-region reverse primers. TCRdb reapplied CATT to the multiplex PCR reads. The sample includes more than 35,000 gamma-chain clones, 20% of them seen just once. Sequencing was performed on Vdelta1+ gamma-delta thymocytes from the thymus. Subset meaning: FACS-sorted CD3+ TCRalphabeta- TCRVdelta1+ TCRVdelta2- thymocytes. The receptor comes from a girl under two years old who had congenital heart surgery. J is TRGJP1 and V is TRGV8. CDR3 region: CATWDNATGWFKIF. The CDR3 DNA is TGTGCCACCTGGGATAATGCCACTGGTTGGTTCAAGATATTT.